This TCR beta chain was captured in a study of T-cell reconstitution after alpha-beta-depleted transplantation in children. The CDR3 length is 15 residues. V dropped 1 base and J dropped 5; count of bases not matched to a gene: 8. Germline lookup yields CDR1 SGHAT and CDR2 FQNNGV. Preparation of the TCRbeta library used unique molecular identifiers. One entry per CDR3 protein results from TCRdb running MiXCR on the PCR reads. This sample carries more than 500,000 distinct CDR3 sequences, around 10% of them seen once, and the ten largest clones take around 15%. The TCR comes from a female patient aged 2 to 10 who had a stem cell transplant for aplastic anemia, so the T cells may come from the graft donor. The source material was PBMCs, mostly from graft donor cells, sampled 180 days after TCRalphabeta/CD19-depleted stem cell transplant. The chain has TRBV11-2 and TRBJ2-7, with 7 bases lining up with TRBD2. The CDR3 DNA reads TGTGCCAGCAGCTTAGTTGGCGGGAGTCTGGACGAGCAGTACTTC. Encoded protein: CASSLVGGSLDEQYF.